The rows below give T cell receptor beta chains drawn from one sample of a study of T cell changes during pregnancy in multiple sclerosis. Sequencing was performed with immunoSEQ multiplex PCR; in TCRdb, only in-frame clones are kept and a portion is missing. The top ten hold around 0.41% of the sample, which has tens of thousands of clones, 85% to 95% seen once. Sample: CD4+ T cells from peripheral blood mononuclear cells, taken in the second trimester of pregnancy. The source is a female donor with multiple sclerosis, enrolled in a pregnancy study. The CDR3 runs from the conserved cysteine through the conserved F or W. Fields, in order: V gene, J gene, clone size, D gene, CDR3 DNA, CDR3 protein. A D gene is named only where the DNA matches it firmly. Size is stated for part of the rows, as once, few or many counts, or as a class when the clone is expanded.

TRBV18	TRBJ2-1	-	-	TGTGCCAGCTCCCAAACACAGGGCAATGAGCAGTTCTTC	CASSQTQGNEQFF
TRBV18	TRBJ1-1	-	-	TGTGCCAGCTCAAGACTAGATGAGACTGAAGCTTTCTTT	CASSRLDETEAFF
TRBV28	TRBJ1-2	-	TRBD1	TGTGCCAGCGGGGACAGTTGGGGGGCTGGCTACACCTTC	CASGDSWGAGYTF
TRBV18	TRBJ1-2	-	-	TGTGCCAGCTCGGAGATGGCGACGGGACAAAGTTTTAACTATGGCTACACCTTC	CASSEMATGQSFNYGYTF
TRBV7-9	TRBJ2-4	-	-	TGTGCCAGCAGCATAAAGGGTCCGGGGGGCACCGAGAACATTCAGTACTTC	CASSIKGPGGTENIQYF
TRBV6-1	TRBJ2-3	-	TRBD2	TGTGCCAGTCTGGGGCGGGGGGCCCTCACAGATACGCAGTATTTT	CASLGRGALTDTQYF
TRBV19	TRBJ1-3	few	-	TGTGCCAGTAATATTGGCAGGGGAGGAAACACCATATATTTT	CASNIGRGGNTIYF
TRBV5-6	TRBJ2-1	-	TRBD2	TGTGCCAGCGGGGTACCGGGACTAGGGGATGAGCAGTTCTTC	CASGVPGLGDEQFF
TRBV5-4	TRBJ2-3	-	TRBD2	TGTGCCAGCAGCCGTCTAGCGGGGGCTGTCACAGATACGCAGTATTTT	CASSRLAGAVTDTQYF
TRBV4-3	TRBJ2-5	-	-	TGCGCCAGCAGCCAACCGAATGAGAGAAAACAAGAGACCCAGTACTTC	CASSQPNERKQETQYF
TRBV5-1	TRBJ2-5	-	-	TGCGCCAGCAGCTTACAACCCGGAGGGAGGGAGACCCAGTACTTC	CASSLQPGGRETQYF
TRBV19	TRBJ1-5	-	-	TGTGCCAGTAGTATCTTCGGTAAACTGGGCAATCAGCCCCAGCATTTT	CASSIFGKLGNQPQHF
TRBV4-2	TRBJ2-7	-	-	TGTGCCAGCAGCCAAGAACGGCAGGGCGGCCACGAGCAGTACTTC	CASSQERQGGHEQYF
TRBV9	TRBJ1-3	-	-	TGTGCCAGCAGCGTAGCGGGGGGAGTTGCTGGAAACACCATATATTTT	CASSVAGGVAGNTIYF
TRBV5-1	TRBJ2-1	few	-	TGCGCCAGCAGCTGGGGGCTAGCCGACAATGAGCAGTTCTTC	CASSWGLADNEQFF
TRBV16	TRBJ1-1	-	-	TGTGCCAGCAGCCAATTCCAGGGAACTGAAGCTTTCTTT	CASSQFQGTEAFF
TRBV18	TRBJ1-3	few	-	TGTGCCAGCTCACCACCGGCAGGGATGGATGGCACCATATATTTT	CASSPPAGMDGTIYF
TRBV5-5	TRBJ2-2	-	-	TGTGCCAGCAGCTTGAACCAGGGAGGTACCGGGGAGCTGTTTTTT	CASSLNQGGTGELFF
TRBV9	TRBJ2-1	-	-	TGTGCCAGCAGCGTAATGTTCGCTAGCGATTACAATGAGCAGTTCTTC	CASSVMFASDYNEQFF
TRBV6-4	TRBJ2-1	-	TRBD2	TGTGCCACCATGGCCTCCGGGAGGGCTGAGCAGTTCTTC	CATMASGRAEQFF
TRBV7-9	TRBJ2-7	once	-	TGTGCCAGCAGCCCCAGACTCGCGGCGACCTACGAGCAGTACTTC	CASSPRLAATYEQYF
TRBV5-5	TRBJ1-1	-	-	TGTGCCAGCAGCTTGTTTGATTGGGGAGGCGACATGAACACTGAAGCTTTCTTT	CASSLFDWGGDMNTEAFF
TRBV6-1	TRBJ1-1	-	TRBD1	TGTGCCAGCAGTGAAGTACAGGGGGCGAACACTGAAGCTTTCTTT	CASSEVQGANTEAFF